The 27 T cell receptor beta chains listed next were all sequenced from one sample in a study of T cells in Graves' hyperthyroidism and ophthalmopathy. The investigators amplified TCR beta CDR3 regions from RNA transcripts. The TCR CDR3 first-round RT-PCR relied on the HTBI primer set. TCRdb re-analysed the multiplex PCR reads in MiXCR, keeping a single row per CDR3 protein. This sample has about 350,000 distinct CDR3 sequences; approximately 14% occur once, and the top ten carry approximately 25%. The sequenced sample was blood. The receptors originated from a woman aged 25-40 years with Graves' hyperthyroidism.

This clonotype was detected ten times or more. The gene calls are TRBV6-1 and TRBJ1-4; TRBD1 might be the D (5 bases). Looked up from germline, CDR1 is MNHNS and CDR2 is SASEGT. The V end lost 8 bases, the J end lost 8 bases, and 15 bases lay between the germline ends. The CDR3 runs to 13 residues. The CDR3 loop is CASLGPWGEKLFF. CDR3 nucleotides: TGTGCCAGCCTGGGGCCCTGGGGGGAAAAACTGTTTTTT.

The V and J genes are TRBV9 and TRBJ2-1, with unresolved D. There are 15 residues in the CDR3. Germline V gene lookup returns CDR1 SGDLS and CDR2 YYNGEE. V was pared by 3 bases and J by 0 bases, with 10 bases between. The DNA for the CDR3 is TGTGCCAGCAGCGCACAGCCCTCCTCCTACAATGAGCAGTTCTTC. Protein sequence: CASSAQPSSYNEQFF.

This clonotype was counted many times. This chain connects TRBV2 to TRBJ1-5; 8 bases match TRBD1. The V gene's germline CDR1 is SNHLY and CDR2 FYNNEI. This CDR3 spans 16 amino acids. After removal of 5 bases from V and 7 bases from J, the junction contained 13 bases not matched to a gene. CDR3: CASSFGQGGSYQPQHF. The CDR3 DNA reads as TGTGCCAGCAGTTTCGGACAGGGCGGATCTTACCAGCCCCAGCATTTT.

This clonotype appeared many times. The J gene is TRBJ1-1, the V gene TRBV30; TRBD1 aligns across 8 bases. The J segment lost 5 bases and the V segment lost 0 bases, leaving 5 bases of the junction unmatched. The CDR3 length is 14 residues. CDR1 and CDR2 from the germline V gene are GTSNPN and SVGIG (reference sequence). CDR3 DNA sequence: TGTGCCTGGAGTGTAAAAACAGGGGGTACTGAAGCTTTCTTT. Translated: CAWSVKTGGTEAFF.

Here the CDR3 reads CASSLGDRESYEQFF. The CDR3 region has the DNA TGTGCCAGCAGCTTGGGGGACAGGGAGAGCTATGAGCAGTTCTTC. The chain carries TRBV11-2 and TRBJ2-1, with TRBD1 identical over 9 bases. This CDR3 is 15 amino acids long. Looked up from germline, CDR1 is SGHAT and CDR2 is FQNNGV. The V segment lost 3 bases and the J segment 8 bases; nucleotides outside the gene matches: 8.

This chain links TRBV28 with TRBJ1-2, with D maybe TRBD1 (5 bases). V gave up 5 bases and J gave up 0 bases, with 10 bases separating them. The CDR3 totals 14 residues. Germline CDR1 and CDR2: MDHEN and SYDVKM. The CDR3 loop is CASSRPDTNYGYTF. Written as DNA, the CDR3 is TGTGCCAGCAGTCGACCGGACACTAACTATGGCTACACCTTC.

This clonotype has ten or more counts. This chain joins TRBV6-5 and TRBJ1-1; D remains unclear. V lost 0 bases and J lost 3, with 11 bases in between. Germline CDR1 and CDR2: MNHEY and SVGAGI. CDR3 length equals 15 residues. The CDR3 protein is CASSYSTTSDTEAFF. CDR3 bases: TGTGCCAGCAGTTACTCGACGACCTCGGACACTGAAGCTTTCTTT.

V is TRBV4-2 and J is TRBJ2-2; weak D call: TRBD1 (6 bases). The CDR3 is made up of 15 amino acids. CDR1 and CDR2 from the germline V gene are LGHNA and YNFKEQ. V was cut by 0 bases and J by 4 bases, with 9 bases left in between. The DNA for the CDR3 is TGTGCCAGCAGCCAAGAAACAGGGAGCACCGGGGAGCTGTTTTTT. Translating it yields CASSQETGSTGELFF.

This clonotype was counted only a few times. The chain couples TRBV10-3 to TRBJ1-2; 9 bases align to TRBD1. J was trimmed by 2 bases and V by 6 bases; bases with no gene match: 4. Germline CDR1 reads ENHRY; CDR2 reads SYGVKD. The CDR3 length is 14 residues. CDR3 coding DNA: TGTGCCATCAGCACCGGGACAGGGAACTATGGCTACACCTTC. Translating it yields CAISTGTGNYGYTF.

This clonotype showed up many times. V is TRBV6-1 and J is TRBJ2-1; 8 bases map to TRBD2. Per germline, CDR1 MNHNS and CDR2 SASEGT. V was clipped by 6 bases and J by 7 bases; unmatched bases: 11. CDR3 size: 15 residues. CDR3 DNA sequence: TGTGCCAGCAGGTACGGACTAGCAGAGACAAATGAGCAGTTCTTC. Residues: CASRYGLAETNEQFF.

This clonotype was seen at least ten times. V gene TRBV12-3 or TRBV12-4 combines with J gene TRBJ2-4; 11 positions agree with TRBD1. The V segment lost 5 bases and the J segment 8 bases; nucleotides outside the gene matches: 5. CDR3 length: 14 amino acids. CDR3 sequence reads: CASSRTGGADIQYF. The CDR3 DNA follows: TGTGCCAGCAGTCGGACAGGGGGCGCAGACATTCAGTACTTC.

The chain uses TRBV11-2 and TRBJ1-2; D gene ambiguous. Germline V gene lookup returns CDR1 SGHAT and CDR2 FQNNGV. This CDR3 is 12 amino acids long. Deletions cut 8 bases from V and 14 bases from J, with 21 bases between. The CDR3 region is CASGPPSGPVTF. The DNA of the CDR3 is TGTGCCAGCGGCCCCCCCTCCGGGCCCGTTACCTTC.

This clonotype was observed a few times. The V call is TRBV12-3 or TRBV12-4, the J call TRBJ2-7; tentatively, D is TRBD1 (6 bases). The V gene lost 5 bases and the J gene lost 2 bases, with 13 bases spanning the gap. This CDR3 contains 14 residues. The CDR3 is CASSEGYRAYEQYF. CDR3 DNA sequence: TGTGCCAGCAGTGAAGGTTACAGGGCCTACGAGCAGTACTTC.

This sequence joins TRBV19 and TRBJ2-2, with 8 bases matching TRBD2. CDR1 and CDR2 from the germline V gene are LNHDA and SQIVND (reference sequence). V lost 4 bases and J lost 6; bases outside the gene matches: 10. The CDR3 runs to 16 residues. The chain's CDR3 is CASSKRSGRGAGELFF. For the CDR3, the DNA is TGTGCCAGTAGTAAGCGAAGCGGGAGAGGGGCCGGGGAGCTGTTTTTT.

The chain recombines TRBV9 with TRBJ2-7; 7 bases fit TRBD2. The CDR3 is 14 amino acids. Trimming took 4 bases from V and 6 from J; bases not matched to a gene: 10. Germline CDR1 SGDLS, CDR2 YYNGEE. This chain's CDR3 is CASSLRTSSGEQYF. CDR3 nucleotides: TGTGCCAGCAGCTTACGGACTAGTTCTGGCGAGCAGTACTTC.

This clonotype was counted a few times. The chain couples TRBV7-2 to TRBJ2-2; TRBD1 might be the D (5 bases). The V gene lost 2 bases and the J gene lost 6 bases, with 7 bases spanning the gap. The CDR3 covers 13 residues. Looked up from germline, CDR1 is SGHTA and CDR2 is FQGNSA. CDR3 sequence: CASSLFRAGELFF. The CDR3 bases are TGTGCCAGCAGCTTATTCAGGGCCGGGGAGCTGTTTTTT.

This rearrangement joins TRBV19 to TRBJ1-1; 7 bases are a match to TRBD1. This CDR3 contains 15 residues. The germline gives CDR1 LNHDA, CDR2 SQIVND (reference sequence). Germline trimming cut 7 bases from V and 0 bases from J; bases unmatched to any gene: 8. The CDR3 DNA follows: TGTGCCAGTACGACAGGGTATGGAATGAACACTGAAGCTTTCTTT. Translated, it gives CASTTGYGMNTEAFF.

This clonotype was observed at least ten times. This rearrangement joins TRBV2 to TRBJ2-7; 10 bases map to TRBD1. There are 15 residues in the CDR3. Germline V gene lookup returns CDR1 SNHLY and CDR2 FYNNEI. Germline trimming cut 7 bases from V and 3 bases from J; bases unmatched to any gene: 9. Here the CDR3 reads CASIADRGRRYEQYF. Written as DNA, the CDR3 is TGTGCCAGCATTGCCGACAGGGGGCGACGCTACGAGCAGTACTTC.

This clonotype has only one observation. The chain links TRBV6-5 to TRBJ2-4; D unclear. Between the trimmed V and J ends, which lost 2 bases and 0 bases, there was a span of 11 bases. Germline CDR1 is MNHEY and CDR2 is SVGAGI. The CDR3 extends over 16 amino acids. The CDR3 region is CASSYAGPLAKNIQYF. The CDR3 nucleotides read TGTGCCAGCAGTTACGCCGGCCCCTTAGCCAAAAACATTCAGTACTTC.

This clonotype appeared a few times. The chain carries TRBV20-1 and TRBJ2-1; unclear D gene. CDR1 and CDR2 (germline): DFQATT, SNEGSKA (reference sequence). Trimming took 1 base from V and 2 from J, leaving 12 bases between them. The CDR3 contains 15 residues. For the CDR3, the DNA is TGCAGTGCTAGAGGCCTCGATGGGACCTACAATGAGCAGTTCTTC. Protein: CSARGLDGTYNEQFF.

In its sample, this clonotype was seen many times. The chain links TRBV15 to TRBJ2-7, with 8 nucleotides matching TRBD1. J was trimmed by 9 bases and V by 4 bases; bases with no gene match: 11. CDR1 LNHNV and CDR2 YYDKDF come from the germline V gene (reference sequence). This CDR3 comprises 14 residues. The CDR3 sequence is CATSTGQGDQVQYF. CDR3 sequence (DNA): TGTGCCACCAGCACCGGACAGGGTGATCAGGTGCAGTACTTC.

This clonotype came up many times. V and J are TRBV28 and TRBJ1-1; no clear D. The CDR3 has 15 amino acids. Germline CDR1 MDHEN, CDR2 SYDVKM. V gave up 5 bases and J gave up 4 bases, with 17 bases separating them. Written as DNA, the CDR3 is TGTGCCAGCAGTCCCCCGGGTACCTCGGGCACTGAAGCTTTCTTT. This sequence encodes CASSPPGTSGTEAFF.

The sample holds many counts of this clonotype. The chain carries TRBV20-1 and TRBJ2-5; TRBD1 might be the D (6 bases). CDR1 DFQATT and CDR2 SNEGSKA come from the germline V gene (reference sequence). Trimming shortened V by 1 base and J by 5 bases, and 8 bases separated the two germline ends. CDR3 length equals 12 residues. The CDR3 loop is CSARGQVETQYF. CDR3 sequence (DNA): TGCAGTGCTAGAGGACAGGTGGAGACCCAGTACTTC.

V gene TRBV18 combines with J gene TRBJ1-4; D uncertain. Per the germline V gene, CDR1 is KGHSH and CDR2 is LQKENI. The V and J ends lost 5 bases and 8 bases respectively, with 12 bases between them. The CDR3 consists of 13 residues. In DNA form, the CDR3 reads TGTGCCAGCTCATATTCACGCGAAGAAAAACTGTTTTTT. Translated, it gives CASSYSREEKLFF.

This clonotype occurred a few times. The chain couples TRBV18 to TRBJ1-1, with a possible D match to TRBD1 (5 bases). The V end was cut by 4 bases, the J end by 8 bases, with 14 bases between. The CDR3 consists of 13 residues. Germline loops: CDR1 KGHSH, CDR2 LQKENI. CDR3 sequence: CASSLKQGAEAFF. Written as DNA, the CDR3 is TGTGCCAGCTCACTAAAACAAGGGGCCGAAGCTTTCTTT.

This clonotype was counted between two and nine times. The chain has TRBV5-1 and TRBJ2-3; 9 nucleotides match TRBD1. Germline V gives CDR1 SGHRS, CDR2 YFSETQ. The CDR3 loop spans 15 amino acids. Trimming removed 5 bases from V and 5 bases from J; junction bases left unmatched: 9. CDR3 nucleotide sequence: TGCGCCAGCAGGGCCGCCGGGACAGGGAAAGATACGCAGTATTTT. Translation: CASRAAGTGKDTQYF. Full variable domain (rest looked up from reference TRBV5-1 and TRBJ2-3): KAGVTQTPRYLIKTRGQQVTLSCSPISGHRSVSWYQQTPGQGLQFLFEYFSETQRNKGNFPGRFSGRQFSNSRSEMNVSTLELGDSALYLCASRAAGTGKDTQYFGPGTRLTVL.

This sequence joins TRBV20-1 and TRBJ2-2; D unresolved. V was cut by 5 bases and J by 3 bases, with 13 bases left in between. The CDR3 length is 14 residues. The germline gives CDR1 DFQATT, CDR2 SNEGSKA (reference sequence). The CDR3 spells CSASPGEYTGELFF. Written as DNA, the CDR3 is TGCAGTGCTTCCCCCGGAGAGTACACCGGGGAGCTGTTTTTT.